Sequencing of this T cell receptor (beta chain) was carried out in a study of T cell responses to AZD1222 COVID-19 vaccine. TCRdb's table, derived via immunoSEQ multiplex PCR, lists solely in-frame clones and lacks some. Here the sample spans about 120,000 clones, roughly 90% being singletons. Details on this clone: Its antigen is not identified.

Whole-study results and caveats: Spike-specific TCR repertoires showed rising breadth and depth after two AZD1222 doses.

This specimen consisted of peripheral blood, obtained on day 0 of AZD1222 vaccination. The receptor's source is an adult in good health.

The CDR3 loop reads CASSPNPRGGYTF. CDR3 sequence (DNA): TGTGCCAGTAGTCCTAACCCCAGGGGTGGCTACACCTTC. The chain combines TRBV19 with TRBJ1-2, with D possibly TRBD1 on 6 matching bases. The germline gives CDR1 LNHDA, CDR2 SQIVND (reference sequence). The CDR3 is made up of 13 amino acids. V was cut by 5 bases and J by 7 bases, with 14 bases left in between.